This entry concerns a single T cell receptor (beta chain). The specificity of this receptor is unknown. Base qualities are not at hand, and no much larger clone is one base apart. The library was obtained by 5' RACE. Sequencing was carried out with an Illumina HiSeq 2500. A second PCR of about 6 to 12 cycles was run with a J-beta primer mix and a sample-barcoded 5' primer. A template-switch 5' adaptor carrying 12 random nucleotides introduced a unique molecular identifier onto each TCR beta cDNA molecule. Each sample yielded at least 3 million CDR3-containing paired-end reads. First-strand cDNA was synthesized from all RNA with the Mint cDNA synthesis kit, primed by a TRBC-specific oligonucleotide. After uracil-DNA glycosylase treatment, a first 18-cycle PCR used universal primers M1SS and BC2_uni_R on all cDNA. Per the original workflow: For normalization, 1 million high-quality reads were randomly selected from each sample, with every read carrying a distinct molecular identifier. Instead of being binned into consensus sequences, reads with shared molecular identifiers were discarded. MiTCR, run with a Q25 quality threshold and the strictest error-elimination algorithm, handled CDR3 identification, clonotype clustering and error correction. Lower-bound total TCR beta diversity was estimated with a nonparametric unseen species model using Euler transformation. TCRdb applied fastp at Q25 and MiXCR to the public reads, then kept only in-frame beta chains. Rows with one shared CDR3 protein collapse into an entry with the most common genes and DNA. Clone size and V and J calls follow TCRdb, not the original study. The sample table lists about 1,000,000 distinct CDR3 sequences, 40% to 55% of them with a count of one. Approximately 17% of the sample is taken by the ten largest.

Donors were a few dozen systemically healthy Caucasian individuals from Russia aged about 6 to 100 years. Each donor gave roughly 11 milliliters of peripheral blood, drawn into EDTA-treated Vacutainer tubes. Ficoll-Paque density-gradient centrifugation was used to isolate PBMCs, with at least 7 million obtained per sample. Total RNA was extracted from PBMCs with Trizol reagent, with at least 6 micrograms obtained per sample. For every donor, an aliquot of PBMCs went through flow cytometry to measure the percentages of naive CD45RAhigh/CD27high T cells. The data derive from a study of blood T cells in healthy people across ages (dated by TCRdb to about 2015). With respect to the entire study: In model experiments, roughly one uniquely barcoded TCR beta cDNA molecule per two T cells was captured by template switching. Age-related changes in TCR beta repertoire diversity were measured in the study by deep sequencing normalized with unique cDNA molecular identifiers. Donors were grouped into four age groups: young (average 16 years), middle-aged (about 38), aged (about 60) and long-lived (approximately 81). To avoid experimental bias, donors of different ages were randomly spread across the sequencing lanes. The study analyzed two additional independent replicas of 1 million unique cDNA reads from the same blood draw for two donors, one aged 18 to 30 and one aged 80 or older.

The paper's findings and limits, for the study overall: Because donor CMV infection status was unknown, age-related changes in expanded clonotypes were potentially confounded. There was a strong correlation between observed TCR beta diversity and the percentage of naive T cells measured by flow cytometry. Compared with the aged group, more naive CD4+ T cells, fewer expanded clones and increased TCR diversity were shown by the long-lived group, suggesting age selection. As age increased, observed TCR beta diversity per million T cells dropped in a roughly linear way, and a significant reduction was already evident by age 40. Estimates of total diversity from one million sequenced T cells were regarded as lower bounds and underestimates. Bulk unsorted PBMC profiling prevented conclusive comparison of naive and antigen-experienced compartments.

The CDR3, cysteine through phenylalanine, is 14 amino acids long. Solely the CDR3 DNA is kept, with 42 bases framed from the first base. Relative to germline, V is 7 bases shorter and J is 2 bases shorter, with 14 bases between their ends. CDR1 MNHEY and CDR2 SVGAGI are derived from the germline V gene. The chain was built from TRBV6-5 and TRBJ1-2; the D segment cannot be called with confidence. The receptor was isolated from a woman aged 60-70 years in good health. Sequencing used blood. The CDR3 reads as follows: CASTASGRNYGYTF. The base sequence is TGTGCCAGCACTGCGAGTGGACGGAACTATGGCTACACCTTC.